Each of the 32 T cell receptor beta chains below was sequenced from the same sample in a study of T cells in Graves' hyperthyroidism and ophthalmopathy. RNA transcripts were the template for amplifying TCR beta CDR3 regions. First-round RT-PCR of the TCR CDR3 relied on the HTBI primer set. One entry per CDR3 protein results from TCRdb running MiXCR on the multiplex PCR reads. The top ten hold 30% of the sample, which has some 250,000 distinct CDR3 sequences, nearly 15% seen once. Sequenced input: blood. These receptors were taken from a woman between 50 and 59 years old with Graves' hyperthyroidism that later progressed to Graves' ophthalmopathy.

This clonotype was found many times. The chain couples TRBV28 to TRBJ1-2; D may be TRBD1 (6 bases). The V gene lost 4 bases and the J gene lost 6 bases, with 12 bases spanning the gap. CDR3 size: 13 residues. Germline V gives CDR1 MDHEN, CDR2 SYDVKM. CDR3 DNA sequence: TGTGCCAGCAGTTGGACAGAACCTCATGGCTACACCTTC. This encodes CASSWTEPHGYTF.

The V call is TRBV19, the J call TRBJ1-1, with 7 bases identical to TRBD1. V shed 5 bases, J shed 2 bases, and the junction held 5 bases outside the gene matches. The V gene's germline CDR1 is LNHDA and CDR2 SQIVND (reference sequence). This CDR3 is built from 14 residues. The CDR3: CASSFDRVNTEAFF. The DNA of the CDR3 is TGTGCCAGTAGTTTCGACAGGGTAAACACTGAAGCTTTCTTT.

Ten or more counts support this clonotype. The chain links TRBV2 to TRBJ1-5; TRBD1 aligns across 9 bases. The CDR3 contains 14 residues. V lost 6 bases to trimming and J lost 5 bases; unmatched junction nucleotides: 5. Germline V CDR1 and CDR2: SNHLY, FYNNEI. The CDR3 reads CASSRDREDQPQHF. CDR3 coding DNA: TGTGCCAGCAGCCGGGACAGGGAAGATCAGCCCCAGCATTTT.

This clonotype turned up a few times. The rearrangement uses TRBV6-1 and TRBJ2-6; 7 nucleotides line up with TRBD2. The germline CDR1 and CDR2 sequences are MNHNS and SASEGT. The CDR3 is 17 residues long. Trimming took 4 bases from V and 0 from J; bases not matched to a gene: 6. The CDR3 DNA reads as TGTGCCAGCAGTGGGACTAGATGGACCTCTGGGGCCAACGTCCTGACTTTC. Its translation is CASSGTRWTSGANVLTF.

The rearrangement links TRBV3-1 to TRBJ2-2; 8 bases are a match to TRBD1. The V segment lost 1 base and the J segment 13 bases; nucleotides outside the gene matches: 2. Germline V gene sequence: CDR1 LGHDT, CDR2 YNNKEL (reference sequence). The CDR3 is made up of 12 amino acids. The CDR3 coding sequence is TGTGCCAGCAGCCAAGCAGGGGGCCGGCTGTTTTTT. It specifies CASSQAGGRLFF.

The sample holds many counts of this clonotype. The rearrangement uses TRBV13 and TRBJ2-5, with D possibly TRBD1 on 5 matching bases. Germline V gene data show CDR1 as PRHDT and CDR2 as FYEKMQ (reference sequence). This CDR3 comprises 11 residues. The V end was cut by 5 bases, the J end by 5 bases, with 6 bases between. The CDR3 protein is CASSKGETQYF. In nucleotides, the CDR3 is TGTGCCAGCAGCAAGGGGGAGACCCAGTACTTC.

This clonotype was counted ten times or more. V and J are TRBV6-1 and TRBJ2-3; 10 bases are a match to TRBD1. Looked up from germline, CDR1 is MNHNS and CDR2 is SASEGT. The CDR3 sequence is 15 residues long. Trimming removed 6 bases from V and 5 bases from J; junction bases left unmatched: 8. The CDR3: CASRKGQGIGDTQYF. The CDR3, as DNA: TGTGCCAGCAGGAAGGGACAGGGGATTGGAGATACGCAGTATTTT.

This clonotype appeared many times. The rearrangement uses TRBV5-1 and TRBJ2-1, with D perhaps TRBD1 or TRBD2 (7 bases each). The germline CDR1 and CDR2 sequences are SGHRS and YFSETQ. Trimming took off 4 bases at V and 1 base at J, with 9 bases between the two ends. The CDR3 is 14 amino acids. CDR3 DNA: TGCGCCAGCAGCCAGGGGGGGTCCTACAATGAGCAGTTCTTC. Its translation is CASSQGGSYNEQFF.

This clonotype was recorded many times. V is TRBV7-8 and J is TRBJ2-1; 7 nucleotides align to TRBD2. CDR3 size: 15 residues. Trimming cost V 5 bases and J 6 bases; bases outside gene matches: 10. Looked up from germline, CDR1 is SGHVS and CDR2 is FQNEAQ. The DNA for the CDR3 is TGTGCCAGCAGCCCCGAGAGGGTAGCGGGCAATGAGCAGTTCTTC. Translated: CASSPERVAGNEQFF.

This clonotype has ten or more counts. This rearrangement joins TRBV29-1 to TRBJ2-5, with 13 nucleotides matching TRBD2. Germline V gene data show CDR1 as SQVTM and CDR2 as ANQGSEA. CDR3 length: 14 amino acids. Trimming removed 6 bases from V and 5 bases from J; junction bases left unmatched: 6. The CDR3 nucleotides read TGCAGCGTATCCGGACTAGCGGGAGCTGAGACCCAGTACTTC. Encoded protein: CSVSGLAGAETQYF. The full variable domain, rest sourced from reference TRBV29-1 and TRBJ2-5, is SAVISQKPSRDICQRGTSLTIQCQVDSQVTMMFWYRQQPGQSLTLIATANQGSEATYESGFVIDKFPISRPNLTFSTLTVSNMSPEDSSIYLCSVSGLAGAETQYFGPGTRLLVL.

This chain connects TRBV28 to TRBJ2-1; D is perhaps TRBD2 (8 bases). The CDR3 is 18 residues long. Germline V gives CDR1 MDHEN, CDR2 SYDVKM. Trimming cost V 1 base and J 8 bases, with 24 bases left between them. CDR3 loop: CASSLSTGVGTSIDEQFF. The CDR3, as DNA: TGTGCCAGCAGTTTATCAACAGGGGTTGGGACTAGTATTGATGAGCAGTTCTTC.

V gene TRBV4-1 combines with J gene TRBJ2-7; D perhaps matches TRBD1 (5 bases). The CDR3 runs to 15 residues. The V and J ends lost 1 base and 5 bases respectively, with 15 bases between them. Looked up from germline, CDR1 is MGHRA and CDR2 is YSYEKL. The CDR3 DNA is TGCGCCAGCAGCCAAGGATCCAGTAGGGGCGACGAGCAGTACTTC. It translates to CASSQGSSRGDEQYF.

At least ten counts were recorded for this clonotype. The chain couples TRBV20-1 to TRBJ1-5; the D gene is possibly TRBD1 (5 bases). Per the germline V gene, CDR1 is DFQATT and CDR2 is SNEGSKA (reference sequence). The CDR3 consists of 14 residues. The V end lost 0 bases, the J end lost 2 bases, and 8 bases lay between the germline ends. The CDR3 is CSAREEQGNQPQHF. The DNA of the CDR3 is TGCAGTGCTAGAGAGGAACAGGGCAATCAGCCCCAGCATTTT.

In this sample, this clonotype turned up a few times. The chain employs TRBV19 and TRBJ1-5; the match to TRBD1 covers 8 bases. V was pared by 7 bases and J by 7 bases, with 6 bases of the junction left unmatched. In germline, CDR1 is LNHDA, CDR2 SQIVND (reference sequence). CDR3 length: 13 amino acids. The CDR3 is CASMGQDYQPQHF. The CDR3, as DNA: TGTGCCAGTATGGGACAGGACTACCAGCCCCAGCATTTT.

This clonotype has ten or more counts. CDR3 nucleotide sequence: TGTGCCAGCAACGCAGGGGGCAAGGCGACTGAAGCTTTCTTT. Its protein product is CASNAGGKATEAFF. V usage is TRBV11-2 and J usage is TRBJ1-1; 8 bases agree with TRBD1. Germline V lookup: CDR1 SGHAT, CDR2 FQNNGV. Trimming cost V 7 bases and J 5 bases; bases outside gene matches: 9. This CDR3 is built from 14 residues.

The table lists this clonotype with many counts. The chain has TRBV7-8 and TRBJ2-1, with 11 bases lining up with TRBD2. The V gene's germline CDR1 is SGHVS and CDR2 FQNEAQ. With V trimmed by 6 bases and J by 8 bases, 9 bases remained unmatched. The CDR3 sequence is 15 residues long. The CDR3 DNA is TGTGCCAGCAGTTTCACCGGGACTAGCGGCGATGAGCAGTTCTTC. Translating it yields CASSFTGTSGDEQFF.

This clonotype has at least ten counts. CDR3 protein: CASSSYRVGDGYTF. DNA for the CDR3: TGTGCCAGCAGCTCCTACAGGGTTGGCGATGGCTACACCTTC. The chain links TRBV7-2 to TRBJ1-2; a weak D match, TRBD1 (6 bases). CDR3 length equals 14 residues. V gave up 4 bases and J gave up 6 bases, with 15 bases separating them. Germline CDR1 is SGHTA and CDR2 is FQGNSA.

This clonotype came up many times. This chain uses TRBV6-1 with TRBJ2-2, with unresolved D. Trimming cost V 4 bases and J 5 bases, with 8 bases left between them. The CDR3 extends over 13 amino acids. Germline V gene sequence: CDR1 MNHNS, CDR2 SASEGT. DNA of the CDR3: TGTGCCAGCAGTGCCGAGCGTACCGGGGAGCTGTTTTTT. The encoded protein is CASSAERTGELFF.

Ten or more counts support this clonotype. The chain's CDR3 is CASSPRTSSADTQYF. DNA of the CDR3: TGTGCCAGCAGCCCCAGGACTAGTAGCGCAGATACGCAGTATTTT. The chain is built from TRBV7-2 and TRBJ2-3; 7 nucleotides align to TRBD2. J lost 4 bases, V lost 5 bases, and 9 bases had no gene match. CDR3 size: 15 residues. CDR1 is SGHTA and CDR2 is FQGNSA in the germline V gene.

This clonotype was seen at least ten times. J is TRBJ1-5 and V is TRBV6-1; TRBD1 might be the D (6 bases). Germline assignment: CDR1 MNHNS and CDR2 SASEGT. The CDR3 consists of 15 residues. Trimming removed 7 bases from V and 4 bases from J, with 17 bases in between. The CDR3 coding sequence is TGTGCCAGCACCGCCCGGGGGGGCGGGAATCAGCCCCAGCATTTT. This gives the protein CASTARGGGNQPQHF.

The J gene is TRBJ2-7, the V gene TRBV9; unclear D gene. The V gene's germline CDR1 is SGDLS and CDR2 YYNGEE. Trimming left V 2 bases short and J 3 bases short, with 15 bases between. This CDR3 region has 15 residues. This CDR3 reads CASSVSGSYLYEQYF. Here the CDR3 DNA reads TGTGCCAGCAGCGTTTCAGGTTCTTACCTCTACGAGCAGTACTTC.

This clonotype was observed a handful of times. The V call is TRBV15, the J call TRBJ1-5; D gene ambiguous. This CDR3 spans 14 amino acids. Germline CDR1 LNHNV, CDR2 YYDKDF (reference sequence). With 0 bases removed from V and 7 bases from J, the gap between germline ends came to 10 bases. The CDR3 nucleotides read TGTGCCACCAGCAGAGAGTCGGAGAGGCAGCCCCAGCATTTT. Its translation is CATSRESERQPQHF.

The chain uses TRBV20-1 and TRBJ2-7; D is unclear. The V gene lost 5 bases and the J gene lost 2 bases, with 7 bases spanning the gap. The CDR3 has 11 amino acids. From germline, CDR1 is DFQATT and CDR2 SNEGSKA (reference sequence). The CDR3 DNA is TGCAGTGCTCTGCATACCTACGAGCAGTACTTC. Translating gives CSALHTYEQYF.

This clonotype appeared many times. The chain couples TRBV27 to TRBJ2-7; no clear D gene. Trimming cost V 4 bases and J 0 bases, with 10 bases left between them. This CDR3 has 14 residues. Germline V gene lookup returns CDR1 MNHEY and CDR2 SMNVEV (reference sequence). The CDR3 loop reads CASSSQTDSYEQYF. CDR3 DNA: TGTGCCAGCAGTTCCCAGACTGACTCCTACGAGCAGTACTTC.

The chain is built from TRBV7-2 and TRBJ1-5; D is possibly TRBD1 (6 bases). This CDR3 comprises 15 residues. The V end was cut by 1 base, the J end by 6 bases, with 13 bases between. Germline lookup yields CDR1 SGHTA and CDR2 FQGNSA. The CDR3 loop is CASSLDGGRGQPQHF. The CDR3 coding sequence is TGTGCCAGCAGCTTAGACGGGGGGCGCGGTCAGCCCCAGCATTTT.

This chain links TRBV30 with TRBJ1-1, with a possible D match to TRBD1 (6 bases). With 0 bases removed from V and 0 bases from J, the gap between germline ends came to 11 bases. The CDR3 runs to 15 residues. From germline, CDR1 is GTSNPN and CDR2 SVGIG (reference sequence). The chain's CDR3 is CAWSVIGQLNTEAFF. Written as DNA, the CDR3 is TGTGCCTGGAGTGTAATCGGACAGCTGAACACTGAAGCTTTCTTT.

The sample holds many counts of this clonotype. The chain couples TRBV20-1 to TRBJ2-1; no clear D gene. The CDR3 covers 15 residues. Germline lookup yields CDR1 DFQATT and CDR2 SNEGSKA (reference sequence). V lost 3 bases, J lost 4 bases, and 16 bases lay in between. CDR3 nucleotide sequence: TGCAGTGCTAGTGCAAAGGCGGCCTCTTACAATGAGCAGTTCTTC. Translating gives CSASAKAASYNEQFF.

The sample holds many counts of this clonotype. V usage is TRBV20-1 and J usage is TRBJ2-5; TRBD1 aligns across 8 bases. The J segment lost 1 base and the V segment lost 5 bases, leaving 3 bases of the junction unmatched. The CDR3 contains 13 residues. Looked up from germline, CDR1 is DFQATT and CDR2 is SNEGSKA (reference sequence). CDR3 DNA sequence: TGCAGTGCTTCCGGGACAGGCCAAGAGACCCAGTACTTC. This codes for CSASGTGQETQYF.

This clonotype was seen once. V and J are TRBV5-1 and TRBJ2-7, with no clear D. Germline values: CDR1 SGHRS, CDR2 YFSETQ. The CDR3 spans 15 residues. The germline V and J ends were trimmed by 1 base and 4 bases, with 15 bases remaining between them. CDR3 sequence reads: CASSLLVNTAYEQYF. Here the CDR3 DNA reads TGCGCCAGCAGCTTGTTGGTAAATACAGCTTACGAGCAGTACTTC.

This clonotype has only a few counts. The V gene is TRBV14, the J gene TRBJ1-2; D remains unclear. Per germline, CDR1 SGHDN and CDR2 FVKESK. The CDR3 has 15 residues. Trimming took 0 bases from V and 0 from J, leaving 8 bases between them. The DNA for the CDR3 is TGTGCCAGCAGCCAAGACCGGCAGACTAACTATGGCTACACCTTC. Encoded protein: CASSQDRQTNYGYTF. The whole variable domain, filled in from reference TRBV14 and TRBJ1-2, reads EAGVTQFPSHSVIEKGQTVTLRCDPISGHDNLYWYRRVMGKEIKFLLHFVKESKQDESGMPNNRFLAERTGGTYSTLKVQPAELEDSGVYFCASSQDRQTNYGYTFGSGTRLTVV.

The sample holds many counts of this clonotype. The V call is TRBV11-2, the J call TRBJ2-3; D is ambiguous. The V gene lost 7 bases and the J gene lost 2 bases, with 19 bases spanning the gap. CDR1 SGHAT and CDR2 FQNNGV come from the germline V gene. The CDR3 has 16 amino acids. CDR3 sequence: CASTYQGSRDTDTQYF. The CDR3, as DNA: TGTGCCAGCACCTATCAAGGTAGCCGAGACACAGATACGCAGTATTTT.

With regard to this clonotype: One junction end does not reproduce the germline sequence, and a read error may be involved. This sequence joins TRBV6-9 and TRBJ1-5; the D is unclear. Per the germline V gene, CDR1 is MNHGY and CDR2 is SVAAGI. CDR3 size: 13 residues. The CDR3 sequence: CASGYSNNQPQHF. CDR3 DNA: TGTGCCAGCGGTTACTCGAACAATCAGCCCCAGCATTTT.